Each of the 15 T cell receptor beta chains below was sequenced from the same sample in a study of blood T cell repertoires in COVID-19. Produced via immunoSEQ multiplex PCR; TCRdb's table is partial and in-frame only. This table has some 380,000 clones, around 87% appearing once. The specimen sequenced was PBMCs or T cells enriched from blood (not recorded which). The receptors were gathered from a young man who had recovered from COVID-19.

V usage is TRBV12-3 or TRBV12-4 and J usage is TRBJ2-5; D is perhaps TRBD1 (6 bases). Trimming pared 11 bases from V and 10 bases from J, leaving 20 bases between. The CDR3 contains 12 residues. The CDR3 spells CADHPQAGDQYF. In DNA form, the CDR3 reads TGTGCCGACCATCCCCAAGCAGGGGACCAGTACTTC.

The V and J genes are TRBV7-8 and TRBJ1-2; D is possibly TRBD1 (6 bases). Germline V gene data show CDR1 as SGHVS and CDR2 as FQNEAQ. Trimming removed 0 bases from V and 3 bases from J, with 14 bases in between. The CDR3 is made up of 16 amino acids. CDR3 protein: CASSLAQGGGYYGYTF. The DNA for the CDR3 is TGTGCCAGCAGCTTAGCACAGGGAGGGGGATACTATGGCTACACCTTC.

The V call is TRBV4-1, the J call TRBJ1-5, with TRBD1 matching over 8 bases. The CDR3 extends over 16 amino acids. In germline, CDR1 is MGHRA, CDR2 YSYEKL. With 4 bases clipped from V and 6 bases from J, the junction kept 11 bases outside the gene matches. The CDR3 loop reads CASSRGGQGSSQPQHF. In DNA form, the CDR3 reads TGCGCCAGCAGCCGAGGCGGACAGGGAAGTAGTCAGCCCCAGCATTTT.

This rearrangement joins TRBV7-2 to TRBJ2-7; TRBD1 matches 8 bases. Germline V gene lookup returns CDR1 SGHTA and CDR2 FQGNSA. The J segment lost 4 bases and the V segment lost 5 bases, leaving 7 bases of the junction unmatched. The CDR3 length is 14 residues. CDR3 sequence reads: CASSSGQGVYEQYF. The CDR3 DNA reads TGTGCCAGCAGCAGCGGACAGGGTGTATACGAGCAGTACTTC.

The chain joins TRBV10-3 to TRBJ1-2, with a possible D match to TRBD1 (5 bases). CDR3 length equals 13 residues. V shed 2 bases and J shed 8 bases, with 12 bases lying between them. Germline V CDR1 and CDR2: ENHRY, SYGVKD. DNA for the CDR3: TGTGCCATCAGTGAGAGAAATAGGGGCGGCTACACCTTC. Translated: CAISERNRGGYTF.

J is TRBJ2-7 and V is TRBV27; 10 bases agree with TRBD1. The V and J ends lost 6 bases and 4 bases, in that order; junction bases with no gene match: 3. Looked up from germline, CDR1 is MNHEY and CDR2 is SMNVEV (reference sequence). The CDR3 has 13 amino acids. The CDR3 sequence: CASRVDRGYEQYF. CDR3 nucleotide sequence: TGTGCCAGCAGGGTGGACAGGGGGTACGAGCAGTACTTC.

This chain joins TRBV4-1 and TRBJ2-7; 8 bases agree with TRBD1. This CDR3 contains 14 residues. Germline CDR1 and CDR2: MGHRA and YSYEKL. Trimming removed 1 base from V and 5 bases from J; junction bases left unmatched: 4. CDR3 residues: CASSQVTGANEQYF. Written as DNA, the CDR3 is TGCGCCAGCAGCCAAGTGACAGGGGCGAACGAGCAGTACTTC.

This chain uses TRBV12-5 with TRBJ2-7, with 8 bases fitting TRBD1. The V gene's germline CDR1 is LGHNT and CDR2 FRNRAP. J gave up 5 bases and V 3 bases, and 3 bases lay outside the gene matches. The CDR3 contains 13 residues. The CDR3: CASGFGTGDEQYF. The CDR3 nucleotides are TGTGCTAGTGGTTTCGGGACAGGAGACGAGCAGTACTTC.

The V call is TRBV6-5, the J call TRBJ2-7; 7 nucleotides match TRBD1. Germline CDR1 is MNHEY and CDR2 is SVGAGI. The V and J ends lost 0 bases and 2 bases, in that order; junction bases with no gene match: 4. This CDR3 comprises 15 residues. For the CDR3, the DNA is TGTGCCAGCAGTTACTCGTATCAGGGGGCCTACGAGCAGTACTTC. Encoded protein: CASSYSYQGAYEQYF.

The V and J genes are TRBV19 and TRBJ1-1; TRBD1 matches 8 bases. This CDR3 is 14 amino acids long. J gave up 4 bases and V 7 bases, and 8 bases lay outside the gene matches. In germline, CDR1 is LNHDA, CDR2 SQIVND (reference sequence). The CDR3 loop is CASIGETGGTEAFF. CDR3 sequence (DNA): TGTGCCAGTATTGGGGAAACAGGGGGCACTGAAGCTTTCTTT.

In its sample, this clone was seen a few times. This chain joins TRBV27 and TRBJ1-3; 8 positions match TRBD1. CDR1 is MNHEY, CDR2 SMNVEV, per germline (reference sequence). CDR3 size: 15 residues. V was pared by 2 bases and J by 8 bases, with 8 bases of the junction left unmatched. The CDR3 DNA follows: TGTGCCAGCAGTTTACAGGGGGCAGGGGGAGACACCATATATTTT. It specifies CASSLQGAGGDTIYF.

This sequence joins TRBV10-3 and TRBJ2-1; D perhaps matches TRBD1 (6 bases). Germline V gives CDR1 ENHRY, CDR2 SYGVKD. Between the trimmed V and J ends, which lost 0 bases and 9 bases, there was a span of 15 bases. The CDR3 runs to 15 residues. The CDR3 protein is CAISESGTGSGEQFF. For the CDR3, the DNA is TGTGCCATCAGTGAGTCGGGAACAGGGTCAGGTGAGCAGTTCTTC.

This chain connects TRBV6-1 to TRBJ1-2; TRBD1 aligns across 7 bases. With V trimmed by 1 base and J by 7 bases, 9 bases remained unmatched. This CDR3 is 15 amino acids long. The V gene's germline CDR1 is MNHNS and CDR2 SASEGT. The CDR3 reads CASSEGTTGISGYTF. CDR3 in DNA: TGTGCCAGCAGTGAAGGCACGACAGGGATCTCTGGCTACACCTTC.

The chain is built from TRBV10-3 and TRBJ1-1, with D possibly being TRBD1 (6 bases). Deletions cut 5 bases from V and 3 bases from J, with 13 bases between. Germline CDR1 is ENHRY and CDR2 is SYGVKD. The CDR3 runs 14 residues. CDR3 in DNA: TGTGCCATCAGTCACAGGGAAGAGGACACTGAAGCTTTCTTT. It translates to CAISHREEDTEAFF.

V is TRBV3-1 (or the pseudogene TRBV3-2) and J is TRBJ1-1, with D hard to call. V dropped 2 bases and J dropped 5 bases, with 9 bases sitting between them. Germline CDR1 is LGHDT and CDR2 is YNNKEL (reference sequence). The CDR3 consists of 13 residues. CDR3 nucleotide sequence: TGTGCCAGCAGCCAACGGCCAGGAACTGAAGCTTTCTTT. Its protein product is CASSQRPGTEAFF.